The T cell receptor (beta chain) described here comes from a study of CD8 T cells in ankylosing spondylitis. Study outcomes and limitations: Characteristic, it appeared, of ankylosing spondylitis blood was a TCR beta motif of roughly eight highly homologous variants. According to the report, clones linked to the disease were significantly enriched in matched synovial fluid samples taken from ankylosing spondylitis patients. A CD8+ phenotype characterized the disease-linked clones, which were relatively rare in peripheral blood.

CDR1 and CDR2 from the germline V gene are SGHRS and YFSETQ. Trimming shortened V by 3 bases and J by 1 base, and 14 bases separated the two germline ends. There are 17 residues in the CDR3. This clonotype was seen only a few times. The target antigen is unknown. Generation of TCR beta libraries employed quantitative 5'-RACE incorporating molecular barcodes. MiXCR, applied by TCRdb to the 5' RACE reads, yields one record per CDR3 protein. This sample has approximately 100,000 distinct CDR3 sequences, with 24% found just once. The source is a male donor with ankylosing spondylitis. The sequencing sample was made of synovial fluid, either unsorted or a sorted T cell fraction (not recorded which). The rearrangement joins TRBV5-1 to TRBJ1-6; D might be TRBD1 (6 bases). The CDR3 reads CASSSGRGASYNSPLHF. The CDR3 DNA follows: TGCGCCAGCAGCTCCGGAAGGGGGGCGTCCTATAATTCACCCCTCCACTTT. Full variable domain (rest looked up from reference TRBV5-1 and TRBJ1-6): KAGVTQTPRYLIKTRGQQVTLSCSPISGHRSVSWYQQTPGQGLQFLFEYFSETQRNKGNFPGRFSGRQFSNSRSEMNVSTLELGDSALYLCASSSGRGASYNSPLHFGNGTRLTVT.